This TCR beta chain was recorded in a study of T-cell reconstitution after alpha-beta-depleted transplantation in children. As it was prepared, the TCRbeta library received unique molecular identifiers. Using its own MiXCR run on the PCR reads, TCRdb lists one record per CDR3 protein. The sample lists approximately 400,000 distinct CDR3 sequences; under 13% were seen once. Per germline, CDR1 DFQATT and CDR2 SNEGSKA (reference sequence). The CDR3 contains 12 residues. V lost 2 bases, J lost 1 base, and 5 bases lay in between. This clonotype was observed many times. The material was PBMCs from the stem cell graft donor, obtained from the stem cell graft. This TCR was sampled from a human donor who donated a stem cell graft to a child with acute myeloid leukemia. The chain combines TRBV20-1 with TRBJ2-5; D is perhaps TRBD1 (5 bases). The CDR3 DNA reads TGCAGTGCTAGAAGGGGCCAAGAGACCCAGTACTTC. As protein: CSARRGQETQYF.